These 30 T cell receptor beta chains came from one sample sequenced in a study of a mutant IDH1 vaccine in newly diagnosed glioma. Repertoires were generated with immunoSEQ multiplex PCR, while TCRdb's copy carries only in-frame clones and drops some. The profile covers about 36,000 clones, with 60% to 80% appearing a single time and 7.5% to 10% taken by the ten largest. Time point in this sample: baseline, week 1 (first vaccination visit). Described treatment: pre-vaccination baseline after standard-of-care therapy. Source: PBMCs, taken from a glioma patient treated with radiotherapy, temozolomide or both. These receptors originate from a man aged 40-50 years with glioma. Some clones in this sample may be carry-over from other donors' samples.

This chain links TRBV5-1 with TRBJ1-6; TRBD1 matches at 10 bases. Trimming took 5 bases from V and 0 from J; bases not matched to a gene: 5. This CDR3 has 17 amino acids. The germline V gene encodes CDR1 SGHRS and CDR2 YFSETQ. The CDR3 sequence is CASSGDRGNSYNSPLHF. As DNA, the CDR3 is TGCGCCAGCAGTGGGGACAGGGGCAACTCCTATAATTCACCCCTCCACTTT. The whole variable domain, filled in from reference TRBV5-1 and TRBJ1-6, reads KAGVTQTPRYLIKTRGQQVTLSCSPISGHRSVSWYQQTPGQGLQFLFEYFSETQRNKGNFPGRFSGRQFSNSRSEMNVSTLELGDSALYLCASSGDRGNSYNSPLHFGNGTRLTVT.

J is TRBJ2-1 and V is TRBV11-2, with D perhaps matching TRBD1 or TRBD2 (5 bases each). The CDR3 sequence is 14 residues long. The germline V gene has CDR1 SGHAT and CDR2 FQNNGV. V was shortened by 1 base and J by 2 bases, with 6 bases between the two germline ends. The CDR3 DNA sequence: TGTGCCAGCAGCTTAGCGGGGCCCTACAATGAGCAGTTCTTC. It encodes CASSLAGPYNEQFF.

This rearrangement joins TRBV30 to TRBJ2-7; 8 positions agree with TRBD1. The CDR3 has 14 residues. CDR1 and CDR2 from the germline V gene are GTSNPN and SVGIG (reference sequence). The V gene end was trimmed by 5 bases and the J gene end by 2 bases; junction bases not matched to a gene: 8. CDR3 DNA sequence: TGTGCCTGGGGAACCGGGACAGGAGCCTACGAGCAGTACTTC. This encodes CAWGTGTGAYEQYF.

The rearrangement joins TRBV27 to TRBJ1-2; weak D call: TRBD1 (5 bases). CDR3 length: 12 amino acids. Trimming took off 8 bases at V and 4 bases at J, with 11 bases between the two ends. In germline, CDR1 is MNHEY, CDR2 SMNVEV (reference sequence). The CDR3 here is CASRGGTYGYTF. In DNA, the CDR3 is TGTGCCAGCCGGGGGGGAACCTATGGCTACACCTTC.

The J gene is TRBJ2-4, the V gene TRBV14; D unresolved. Looked up from germline, CDR1 is SGHDN and CDR2 is FVKESK. The CDR3 is 16 residues long. Trimming cost V 3 bases and J 0 bases, with 12 bases left between them. This CDR3 is CASSQATGVAKNIQYF. The CDR3 DNA is TGTGCCAGCAGCCAGGCGACCGGTGTAGCCAAAAACATTCAGTACTTC.

This clone was counted a few times. V usage is TRBV19 and J usage is TRBJ1-6, with a tentative D call TRBD1 (6 bases). CDR3 size: 15 residues. Per the germline V gene, CDR1 is LNHDA and CDR2 is SQIVND (reference sequence). V was trimmed by 1 base and J by 7 bases, leaving 11 bases between them. The CDR3 DNA reads as TGTGCCAGTAGTATAGCCGTCAGGGGAAATTCACCCCTCCACTTT. Protein sequence: CASSIAVRGNSPLHF. Full variable domain (rest looked up from reference TRBV19 and TRBJ1-6): DGGITQSPKYLFRKEGQNVTLSCEQNLNHDAMYWYRQDPGQGLRLIYYSQIVNDFQKGDIAEGYSVSREKKESFPLTVTSAQKNPTAFYLCASSIAVRGNSPLHFGNGTRLTVT.

This chain joins TRBV25-1 and TRBJ1-6, with D possibly TRBD1 on 6 matching bases. V shed 6 bases and J shed 3 bases, with 6 bases lying between them. The germline V gene encodes CDR1 MGHDK and CDR2 SYGVNS. The CDR3 length is 13 residues. The chain's CDR3 is CASRQGYNSPLHF. CDR3 coding DNA: TGTGCCAGCAGACAGGGCTATAATTCACCCCTCCACTTT.

This clone was detected a few times. The J gene is TRBJ1-5, the V gene TRBV6-1; 9 bases align to TRBD1. Germline trimming cut 6 bases from V and 4 bases from J; bases unmatched to any gene: 1. The germline V gene encodes CDR1 MNHNS and CDR2 SASEGT. This CDR3 has 13 residues. The CDR3 nucleotides read TGTGCCAGCAGACAGGGGGCGAATCAGCCCCAGCATTTT. Translation: CASRQGANQPQHF.

This chain uses TRBV11-2 with TRBJ2-1; the D gene is possibly TRBD2 (6 bases). The CDR3 sequence is 14 residues long. V dropped 8 bases and J dropped 3 bases, with 14 bases sitting between them. Germline values: CDR1 SGHAT, CDR2 FQNNGV. The CDR3 coding sequence is TGTGCCAGCGCCTGGAGGGGAGGCTACAATGAGCAGTTCTTC. Protein: CASAWRGGYNEQFF.

J is TRBJ1-1 and V is TRBV5-4, with D hard to call. V was trimmed by 4 bases and J by 4 bases, leaving 14 bases between them. The germline gives CDR1 SGHNT, CDR2 YYREEE (reference sequence). This CDR3 spans 14 amino acids. CDR3 amino acids: CASSQGPRVTEAFF. CDR3 in DNA: TGTGCCAGCAGCCAAGGCCCACGGGTCACTGAAGCTTTCTTT. Full variable domain (outside the CDR3, taken from reference TRBV5-4 and TRBJ1-1): ETGVTQSPTHLIKTRGQQVTLRCSSQSGHNTVSWYQQALGQGPQFIFQYYREEENGRGNFPPRFSGLQFPNYSSELNVNALELDDSALYLCASSQGPRVTEAFFGQGTRLTVV.

The rearrangement links TRBV6-5 to TRBJ1-1, with TRBD1 as a possible D gene (5 bases). The CDR3 is made up of 15 amino acids. Trimming stripped 5 bases from V and 4 bases from J, with 17 bases between. Germline V lookup: CDR1 MNHEY, CDR2 SVGAGI. The DNA of the CDR3 is TGTGCCAGCAGTGCCTCAGGGACTGCCGTCACTGAAGCTTTCTTT. Translation gives CASSASGTAVTEAFF.

The genes are TRBV27 and TRBJ1-5; the D gene is possibly TRBD1 (6 bases). The CDR3 spans 15 residues. V lost 10 bases and J 4 bases, leaving 20 bases between the germline ends. Germline CDR1 and CDR2: MNHEY and SMNVEV (reference sequence). CDR3 in amino acids: CATRPGQRGNQPQHF. The CDR3 nucleotides read TGTGCCACCAGGCCAGGACAGCGGGGGAATCAGCCCCAGCATTTT.

This chain links TRBV4-3 with TRBJ2-5; D unresolved. Trimming removed 0 bases at V and 5 bases at J, with 7 bases between. Germline V gene lookup returns CDR1 LGHNA and CDR2 YSLEER. CDR3 length: 13 residues. CDR3 in DNA: TGCGCCAGCAGCCAAGAAGGCTGGGAGACCCAGTACTTC. As protein: CASSQEGWETQYF.

This chain links TRBV4-2 with TRBJ2-5, with D unresolved. Germline assignment: CDR1 LGHNA and CDR2 YNFKEQ. V gave up 0 bases and J gave up 0 bases, with 14 bases separating them. CDR3 length equals 17 residues. CDR3 nucleotides: TGTGCCAGCAGCCAAGAGGGTCAGGCACCCTACCAAGAGACCCAGTACTTC. The encoded protein is CASSQEGQAPYQETQYF.

The chain links TRBV10-1 to TRBJ2-1, with 10 bases fitting TRBD2. Germline V gene lookup returns CDR1 WNHNN and CDR2 SYGVQD (reference sequence). V lost 7 bases to trimming and J lost 7 bases; unmatched junction nucleotides: 4. This CDR3 comprises 13 residues. The CDR3 protein is CASKPSGGNEQFF. CDR3 nucleotides: TGCGCCAGCAAACCTAGCGGGGGTAATGAGCAGTTCTTC.

The CDR3 sequence is CAWSKQDTDTQYF. In DNA, the CDR3 is TGTGCCTGGAGTAAGCAGGACACAGATACGCAGTATTTT. The rearrangement joins TRBV30 to TRBJ2-3; D unresolved. Germline V lookup: CDR1 GTSNPN, CDR2 SVGIG (reference sequence). V lost 2 bases to trimming and J lost 2 bases, with 8 bases between them. This CDR3 is built from 13 residues.

This clone was observed a handful of times. The chain recombines TRBV6-5 with TRBJ1-2; D is possibly TRBD1 (6 bases). Germline lookup yields CDR1 MNHEY and CDR2 SVGAGI. V lost 0 bases, J lost 4 bases, and 9 bases lay in between. The CDR3 runs to 14 residues. The CDR3 sequence: CASSYSGGPYGYTF. CDR3 bases: TGTGCCAGCAGTTACTCCGGGGGGCCCTATGGCTACACCTTC.

This chain uses TRBV5-1 with TRBJ1-1; 9 bases are shared with TRBD1. CDR1 is SGHRS and CDR2 is YFSETQ in the germline V gene. The CDR3 has 17 residues. With V trimmed by 4 bases and J by 0 bases, 10 bases remained unmatched. The CDR3 protein is CASSGRTGANMNTEAFF. Here the CDR3 DNA reads TGCGCCAGCAGCGGACGGACAGGGGCCAACATGAACACTGAAGCTTTCTTT.

This clone was counted between two and nine times. CDR3: CASSESGPEWDEKLFF. Here the CDR3 DNA reads TGCGCCAGCAGTGAGTCAGGTCCCGAATGGGATGAAAAACTGTTTTTT. The chain has TRBV10-1 and TRBJ1-4; the D is unclear. This CDR3 has 16 amino acids. The V end was cut by 0 bases, the J end by 6 bases, with 14 bases between. The germline V gene encodes CDR1 WNHNN and CDR2 SYGVQD (reference sequence).

The chain combines TRBV7-9 with TRBJ2-1, with D possibly matching TRBD1 (6 bases). V shed 4 bases and J shed 8 bases, with 21 bases lying between them. The length of the CDR3 is 16 residues. CDR1 SEHNR and CDR2 FQNEAQ come from the germline V gene (reference sequence). The CDR3 loop reads CASSSTGRALGDEQFF. In nucleotides, the CDR3 is TGTGCCAGCAGCTCCACAGGGAGAGCCCTTGGGGATGAGCAGTTCTTC.

This chain joins TRBV10-3 and TRBJ1-4, with D unresolved. The CDR3 sequence is 10 residues long. Germline V lookup: CDR1 ENHRY, CDR2 SYGVKD. V was clipped by 8 bases and J by 10 bases, with 8 bases between them. CDR3 coding DNA: TGTGCCATCCCCTCGGGAAAACTGTTTTTT. As protein: CAIPSGKLFF.

The chain links TRBV18 to TRBJ1-3; D remains ambiguous. The CDR3 is 16 amino acids. Trimming left V 2 bases short and J 2 bases short, with 13 bases between. The germline V gene has CDR1 KGHSH and CDR2 LQKENI. CDR3 sequence reads: CASSPMGEAPGNTIYF. The CDR3 nucleotides are TGTGCCAGCTCACCAATGGGAGAGGCTCCTGGAAACACCATATATTTT.

This clone was seen more than once but under ten times. V usage is TRBV10-3 and J usage is TRBJ1-5; D might be TRBD1 (6 bases). Germline V lookup: CDR1 ENHRY, CDR2 SYGVKD. The ends were cut back, 5 bases at V and 0 bases at J, with 11 bases in the middle. CDR3 size: 15 residues. In DNA form, the CDR3 reads TGTGCCATCAGTCGGGACAAGTATAGCAATCAGCCCCAGCATTTT. It is translated as CAISRDKYSNQPQHF.

As to this clone: Other nucleotide sequences in the sample specify the same CDR3. V and J are TRBV5-1 and TRBJ1-1; no clear D. The V gene lost 0 bases and the J gene lost 0 bases, with 6 bases spanning the gap. There are 14 residues in the CDR3. Germline V gene lookup returns CDR1 SGHRS and CDR2 YFSETQ. The CDR3 reads CASSLDGMNTEAFF. The CDR3 nucleotides are TGCGCCAGCAGCTTGGATGGTATGAACACTGAAGCTTTCTTT.

This clone was seen a single time. The J gene is TRBJ2-3, the V gene TRBV29-1; 7 positions agree with TRBD1. Germline loops: CDR1 SQVTM, CDR2 ANQGSEA. J gave up 6 bases and V 0 bases, and 6 bases lay outside the gene matches. The CDR3 is made up of 14 amino acids. In nucleotides, the CDR3 is TGCAGCGTTGAAGATCGGGTGACAGGGGATACGCAGTATTTT. Protein: CSVEDRVTGDTQYF.

The chain recombines TRBV27 with TRBJ1-4; D uncertain. Trimming stripped 9 bases from V and 0 bases from J, with 11 bases between. This CDR3 comprises 14 residues. Germline V gene lookup returns CDR1 MNHEY and CDR2 SMNVEV (reference sequence). CDR3 loop: CARQKGATNEKLFF. CDR3 nucleotide sequence: TGTGCCAGACAAAAGGGAGCAACTAATGAAAAACTGTTTTTT.

This clone occurred once. This sequence joins TRBV19 and TRBJ2-3; D might be TRBD1 (5 bases). Trimming removed 3 bases at V and 3 bases at J, with 13 bases between. In germline, CDR1 is LNHDA, CDR2 SQIVND (reference sequence). This CDR3 is built from 15 residues. The chain's CDR3 is CASSISRVSTDTQYF. The CDR3 nucleotides are TGTGCCAGTAGTATCAGCAGGGTATCTACAGATACGCAGTATTTT.

The rearrangement uses TRBV9 and TRBJ1-1; no clear D. The CDR3 has 13 amino acids. V lost 3 bases, J lost 5 bases, and 11 bases lay in between. Germline loops: CDR1 SGDLS, CDR2 YYNGEE. The DNA for the CDR3 is TGTGCCAGCAGCGCCAGCTATGCGACTGAAGCTTTCTTT. This gives the protein CASSASYATEAFF.

The chain couples TRBV19 to TRBJ2-3; a weak D match, TRBD2 (5 bases). Germline CDR1 reads LNHDA; CDR2 reads SQIVND (reference sequence). This CDR3 has 14 amino acids. V was trimmed by 2 bases and J by 4 bases, leaving 10 bases between them. CDR3 region: CASSIPLRADTQYF. CDR3 DNA: TGTGCCAGTAGTATACCCCTGAGGGCAGATACGCAGTATTTT.

The chain couples TRBV28 to TRBJ2-7, with TRBD1 matching 9 bases. This CDR3 is 15 amino acids long. Germline V gives CDR1 MDHEN, CDR2 SYDVKM. V lost 5 bases to trimming and J lost 1 base; unmatched junction nucleotides: 6. CDR3 sequence (DNA): TGTGCCAGCAGTCCGGGACAGGGCGGTTCCTACGAGCAGTACTTC. Translating gives CASSPGQGGSYEQYF.